Here is one TCR beta chain with its context. The antigen is not known. Repertoires were generated with immunoSEQ multiplex PCR, while TCRdb's copy carries only in-frame clones and drops some. The table records around 27,000 clones, 96% of them present only once. This sample is drawn from a study of monozygotic twins with cystic fibrosis. At the level of the study: Library input was about 3.3 micrograms of fragmented DNA, with about 15 PCR cycles.

The germline V gene encodes CDR1 SGHTA and CDR2 FQGTGA. V lost 1 base, J lost 4 bases, and 4 bases lay in between. The CDR3 spans 13 residues. Findings of the study overall: Age, concordance and disease severity did not associate with shared CDR3 numbers. Clonality was generally low (median approximately 0.0088), higher in the most severe patients. Monozygotic CF twin pairs shared significantly more nucleotide-identical clonotypes than unrelated CF individuals did.

This chain links TRBV7-3 with TRBJ2-2, with D uncertain. Sequencing was performed on blood. The clonotype comes from a girl aged 2 to 9 with cystic fibrosis. The CDR3 loop reads CASSLSSTGELFF. The CDR3 nucleotides are TGTGCCAGCAGCTTAAGCTCCACCGGGGAGCTGTTTTTT.